A single sample is the source of the 5 T cell receptor beta chains below, sequenced in a study of T cell responses to AZD1222 COVID-19 vaccine. Sequencing used immunoSEQ multiplex PCR; TCRdb keeps in-frame clones, though not all of them. The sample includes roughly 140,000 clones, approximately 90% seen only once; the top ten take 5%. The material sequenced was peripheral blood, taken on day 0 of AZD1222 vaccination. The receptor set was obtained from an adult in good health.

The V call is TRBV11-1, the J call TRBJ2-5; perhaps TRBD1 as D (5 bases). The V end lost 2 bases, the J end lost 4 bases, and 8 bases lay between the germline ends. Germline CDR1 is SGHAT and CDR2 is FQDESV (reference sequence). This CDR3 contains 13 residues. Here the CDR3 DNA reads TGTGCCAGCAGCTTATCAGGGTTAGAGACCCAGTACTTC. This translates into CASSLSGLETQYF.

In the case of this clone: At one of its ends the junction is not consistent with the germline gene, which may arise from a read error. The J gene is TRBJ2-1, the V gene TRBV7-7; D may be TRBD1 or TRBD2 (5 bases each). The CDR3 runs 15 residues. Germline V gives CDR1 SSHAT, CDR2 FNYEAQ (reference sequence). CDR3 bases: TGTGCTAGCAGCCCCGGGGCGGCTGCCTACAATGAGCAGTTCTTC. Amino acids: CASSPGAAAYNEQFF.

The V gene is TRBV28, the J gene TRBJ2-7; D is undetermined. Germline V lookup: CDR1 MDHEN, CDR2 SYDVKM. V dropped 2 bases and J dropped 7 bases, with 6 bases sitting between them. This CDR3 has 11 amino acids. CDR3 residues: CASSLGREQYF. DNA for the CDR3: TGTGCCAGCAGTTTAGGGCGGGAGCAGTACTTC.

The J gene is TRBJ2-1, the V gene TRBV7-2, with 9 bases lining up with TRBD1. V was clipped by 1 base and J by 8 bases; unmatched bases: 6. Germline V gives CDR1 SGHTA, CDR2 FQGNSA. The CDR3 loop spans 15 amino acids. Written as DNA, the CDR3 is TGTGCCAGCAGCTTAGGGACAGGGGCCCAATATGAGCAGTTCTTC. It codes for CASSLGTGAQYEQFF.

The rearrangement uses TRBV4-3 and TRBJ1-4, with D possibly TRBD1 on 5 matching bases. Per germline, CDR1 LGHNA and CDR2 YSLEER. The CDR3 covers 15 residues. V was shortened by 5 bases and J by 2 bases, with 12 bases between the two germline ends. The CDR3 sequence: CASSYLEGTNEKLFF. The CDR3 DNA follows: TGCGCCAGCAGCTACCTCGAGGGGACTAATGAAAAACTGTTTTTT.